One sample yielded the 2 T cell receptor beta chains listed below, sequenced in a study of blood T cells in healthy people across ages. The use of a sample-barcoded 5' primer and a J-beta primer mix characterized a second PCR of roughly 6 to 11 cycles. Using its own MiXCR run on the 5' RACE reads, TCRdb lists one record per CDR3 protein. The profile shows about a million distinct CDR3 sequences, roughly 50% of them singletons. Material for sequencing was blood. Source of these receptors: a young man in good health.

This clonotype occurred a few times. The chain is built from TRBV11-2 and TRBJ1-6; TRBD1 might be the D (5 bases). The CDR3 sequence is 16 residues long. V shed 7 bases and J shed 8 bases, with 21 bases lying between them. Germline CDR1 SGHAT, CDR2 FQNNGV. Here the CDR3 DNA reads TGTGCCAGCATTGGGGGGGGGAGTACTCCGGATTCACCCCTCCACTTT. Protein product: CASIGGGSTPDSPLHF.

This clonotype was seen a few times. The V and J genes are TRBV12-3 or TRBV12-4 and TRBJ1-2; D unresolved. The V end lost 1 base, the J end lost 4 bases, and 10 bases lay between the germline ends. The CDR3 sequence is 14 residues long. CDR3 sequence (DNA): TGTGCCAGCAGTTTAGAGGGTCAGATCTATGGCTACACCTTC. Translation: CASSLEGQIYGYTF.